Below, one T cell receptor (beta chain) is given with its context. Its antigen is not identified. For CDR3 and TCR beta VDJ profiling, genomic DNA was the template used. A single record per CDR3 protein comes from TCRdb applying MiXCR to the reads. This sample carries some 190,000 distinct CDR3 sequences, just over 45% of them seen once, and the ten largest clones take roughly 3%. The data were obtained in a study of CD8+CD57+ T cells in acquired aplastic anemia. Study information: Sorted CD4+ and CD8+ cells gave an average of about 3 ug of DNA. For CD4+ cells, healthy donors had an average of roughly 11 million reads. Study-wide points: Patients shared about 30 CD8+ CDR3 sequences with controls.

With V trimmed by 4 bases and J by 6 bases, 18 bases remained unmatched. Germline-derived CDR1 and CDR2 are GTSNPN and SVGIG (reference sequence). There are 18 residues in the CDR3. The source material was sorted CD4+, CD8+, or CD8+CD57+ T cells (not recorded which) from PBMCs. This receptor was obtained from a human donor in good health. The rearrangement links TRBV30 to TRBJ2-7, with 13 nucleotides matching TRBD2. CDR3 bases: TGTGCCTGGACCGACCGGGGGGGACTAGCGGGACGAGTGAGCGAGCAGTACTTC. As protein: CAWTDRGGLAGRVSEQYF.